This T cell receptor beta chain derives from a study of control samples from healthy donors and cancer patients. TCRdb keeps only in-frame clones here, not all; method: immunoSEQ multiplex PCR. Here the sample spans fewer than 100,000 clones, roughly 84% being singletons. CDR3 length equals 14 residues. The germline V gene has CDR1 LNHDA and CDR2 SQIVND (reference sequence). V gave up 3 bases and J gave up 0 bases, with 9 bases separating them. This chain joins TRBV19 and TRBJ2-7; D call uncertain. The clonotype comes from a woman in her 50s in good health. The specimen was blood. CDR3 region: CASSMGRSSYEQYF. CDR3 DNA sequence: TGTGCCAGTAGTATGGGCAGGAGCTCCTACGAGCAGTACTTC.